This T cell receptor (beta chain) appears in the sequencing data of a study of shared T cell receptors in the human thymus. The method was immunoSEQ multiplex PCR; TCRdb's version includes in-frame clones alone and lacks a portion of them. Of 600,000 to 900,000 clones detected, 80% to 90% appear once; the ten largest clones hold around 0.0099%. There are 14 residues in the CDR3. CDR1 is SGHAT and CDR2 is FQNNGV in the germline V gene. Deletions cut 1 base from V and 3 bases from J, with 9 bases between. This sample was shared with a second study, whose subject was human thymus T cells. That paper states: Healthy Finnish infants having corrective surgery for congenital heart defects served as donors. Thymus tissue was removed during corrective cardiac surgery. Seemingly biased V and J gene usage marked thymic and blood repertoires.

The origin of this receptor is a girl less than two years old with a congenital heart defect. J is TRBJ1-1 and V is TRBV11-2; the D gene is possibly TRBD1 (6 bases). Sequencing used thymocytes. The CDR3 spells CASSLGAGDTEAFF. CDR3 coding DNA: TGTGCCAGCAGCTTAGGTGCAGGGGACACTGAAGCTTTCTTT.